This TCR beta chain originates from a study of shared clonotypes between healthy human individuals. Some clones are missing from TCRdb's copy, which holds only in-frame ones; the method was immunoSEQ multiplex PCR. The data hold approximately 740,000 clones, with roughly 92% observed a single time. CD45RO-negative, CCR7-selected cells formed the naive CD8 fraction, which excluded terminally differentiated effector memory CD45RA+ cells. Germline V gene data show CDR1 as MNHNY and CDR2 as SVGAGI (reference sequence). V dropped 6 bases and J dropped 6; count of bases not matched to a gene: 7. CDR3 length: 13 residues.

This receptor was taken from a man aged 25 to 45 in good health. The sample consisted of naive CD8+ T cells sorted from blood. The chain joins TRBV6-6 to TRBJ1-2, with 7 bases aligning to TRBD1. This CDR3 reads CASSQTTGHGYTF. Here the CDR3 DNA reads TGTGCCAGCAGCCAAACGACAGGGCATGGCTACACCTTC.